The sequence of this TCR beta chain was determined in a study of blood T cell repertoires in COVID-19. In the study overall: Collection of acute and convalescent COVID-19 samples took place in the United States, Italy and Spain.

The germline V and J ends were trimmed by 2 bases and 0 bases, with 18 bases remaining between them. Germline CDR1 and CDR2: SGHDT and YYEEEE. The CDR3 consists of 17 residues. Followed over time, Seattle patients had been enrolled while infection was active. Method: immunoSEQ multiplex PCR; TCRdb's copy keeps in-frame clones and lacks some. This sample has just under 350,000 clones; 87% occur once, and the top ten carry around 6%. The gene calls are TRBV5-6 and TRBJ2-7, with D perhaps matching TRBD1 (5 bases). Sequenced: peripheral blood. This TCR derives from a woman aged 45-65 years with COVID-19, enrolled during active disease. The DNA of the CDR3 is TGTGCCAGCAGCTTAAGGGGTCTCTCGACAAGCTCCTACGAGCAGTACTTC. It encodes CASSLRGLSTSSYEQYF. Full variable domain (rest looked up from reference TRBV5-6 and TRBJ2-7): DAGVTQSPTHLIKTRGQQVTLRCSPKSGHDTVSWYQQALGQGPQFIFQYYEEEERQRGNFPDRFSGHQFPNYSSELNVNALLLGDSALYLCASSLRGLSTSSYEQYFGPGTRLTVT.